This T cell receptor (beta chain) was profiled in a study of siplizumab effects on memory and regulatory T cells. With 5 bases clipped from V and 6 bases from J, the junction kept 9 bases outside the gene matches. This CDR3 contains 15 residues. Germline CDR1 SEHNR, CDR2 FQNEAQ (reference sequence). Study results and caveats: With siplizumab, Treg-derived clones averaged roughly 62% of mappable alloreactive CD4+ clones, versus approximately 27% in controls.

About this clone itself: Its antigen is currently unknown.

Libraries were prepared by immunoSEQ multiplex PCR; TCRdb keeps only in-frame clonotypes and omits some of them. The table records 55,000 to 70,000 clones, over 85% of them present only once. This sequence joins TRBV7-9 and TRBJ2-7, with TRBD2 identical over 11 bases. The TCR comes from a human donor in good health. The sequenced material came from CD8+ T cells sorted from blood. The CDR3 protein is CASSPGLADLLEQYF. In nucleotides, the CDR3 is TGTGCCAGCAGCCCGGGACTAGCGGACCTGCTCGAGCAGTACTTC.